This T cell receptor (beta chain) was sequenced during a study of blood T cell repertoires in COVID-19. The germline gives CDR1 SGHRS, CDR2 YFSETQ. The CDR3 is 16 amino acids. The V segment lost 5 bases and the J segment 0 bases; nucleotides outside the gene matches: 5. In the authors' methods: The authors estimated nucleated cell counts from reference gene primer amplification. Clones were sequenced by immunoSEQ multiplex PCR, and TCRdb holds only the in-frame ones, with some missing. That table gives V, J and clone size, and the DNA gave D and trimming. The sample consists of roughly 200,000 clones, roughly 86% of them appearing once.

The clonotype comes from a man between 18 and 35 years old with active or convalescent COVID-19. V is TRBV5-1 and J is TRBJ1-4; the match to TRBD1 covers 9 bases. Sequencing was performed on peripheral blood. The CDR3 reads CASRTGTGTTNEKLFF. CDR3 bases: TGCGCCAGCAGAACCGGGACAGGGACAACTAATGAAAAACTGTTTTTT. The complete variable domain, with remaining parts taken from reference TRBV5-1 and TRBJ1-4, reads KAGVTQTPRYLIKTRGQQVTLSCSPISGHRSVSWYQQTPGQGLQFLFEYFSETQRNKGNFPGRFSGRQFSNSRSEMNVSTLELGDSALYLCASRTGTGTTNEKLFFGSGTQLSVL.